The present T cell receptor beta chain was sequenced within a study of blood T cell repertoires in COVID-19. Study-wide context: Samples came from the United States, Italy and Spain, spanning acute and convalescent COVID-19. Sample material is recorded as cDNA or gDNA derived from T cells, B-cell-depleted T cells, or PBMCs.

This clone was found once. Original processing methods: Estimates of nucleated cell counts were drawn from the amplification of reference gene primers. Sequenced by immunoSEQ multiplex PCR; TCRdb stores in-frame clones only, minus some. Clonal size and the V and J genes are those of that table, whereas D and trimming came from the DNA. The data hold under 200,000 clones, with almost 85% observed a single time. Sequencing was performed on peripheral blood. The TCR comes from a man aged 18 to 35 with active or convalescent COVID-19.

The CDR3 coding sequence is TGTGCCAGCAGCCAATTACTAGCGGGAGGAAACGAGCAGTACTTC. As protein: CASSQLLAGGNEQYF. V usage is TRBV3-1 (or the pseudogene TRBV3-2) and J usage is TRBJ2-7; the match to TRBD2 covers 12 bases. The CDR3 consists of 15 residues. The V and J ends lost 2 bases and 5 bases, in that order; junction bases with no gene match: 4. Germline CDR1 LGHDT, CDR2 YNNKEL (reference sequence).